These T cell receptor beta chains were read from a single sample in a study of T cell repertoires in cytomegalovirus infection. TCRdb re-derived calls from the reads in MiXCR, one entry per CDR3 protein. The sample lists around 170,000 distinct CDR3 sequences; 14% were seen once. The sequenced sample was PBMCs. The receptors originated from a human donor in good health (CMV status not recorded). Some clones in this sample may be carry-over from other donors' samples. The CDR3 runs from the conserved cysteine through the conserved F or W. D genes are given only for firm matches. Only part of the rows carry a size: once, few, many, or a class if the clone is expanded.

cdr3_nt cdr3_aa j_call clone_size v_call d_call
TGTGCCAGCAGCTCTGGCTTCGGGTCTGGGGCCAACGTCCTGACTTTC CASSSGFGSGANVLTF TRBJ2-6 . TRBV5-6 .
TGTGCCAGCAGCTTATGGAACGAGCCGTCACCCCTCCACTTT CASSLWNEPSPLHF TRBJ1-6 . TRBV5-6 .
TGTGCCAGCAGCGCGCTAGCGGGAGCGGTCGGGGAGCTGTTTTTT CASSALAGAVGELFF TRBJ2-2 many TRBV7-2 TRBD2
TGTGCCAGCACATTGAACACTGAAGCTTTCTTT CASTLNTEAFF TRBJ1-1 many TRBV6-1 .
TGTGCCAGCACCCCTGGGGACAGGGGGGGCACTGAAGCTTTCTTT CASTPGDRGGTEAFF TRBJ1-1 many TRBV7-2 TRBD1
TGTGCCAGCAGCCGCGGGAGGGGCGCTCGTGAAGCTTTCTTT CASSRGRGAREAFF TRBJ1-1 many TRBV7-9 .
TGTGCCAGCATGGAGGGTTTTCCTGAGCAGTTCTTC CASMEGFPEQFF TRBJ2-1 once TRBV6-2/TRBV6-3 .
TGCAGCGTTGATAAGTACCCCGGTGATGAAGCTTTCTTT CSVDKYPGDEAFF TRBJ1-1 many TRBV29-1 .
TGTGCCAGCAGCAACGCTTCTGGGGCCAACGTCCTGACTTTC CASSNASGANVLTF TRBJ2-6 many TRBV7-9 .
TGCAGCGTTGCGAGGGGGCCTCAGGGGCTTTTCTTT CSVARGPQGLFF TRBJ1-1 many TRBV29-1 TRBD1
TGTGCCAGCAGTGAATCTTGGACTGAAGCTTTCTTT CASSESWTEAFF TRBJ1-1 few TRBV6-1 .
TGTGCCGAGTTATCCCCCGTGGGAGGGCGCCATGGCACTGAAGCTTTCTTT CAELSPVGGRHGTEAFF TRBJ1-1 . TRBV7-9 .
TGTGCCAGCAGTTGGGGCAGGGTACGGAATGAGCAGTTCTTC CASSWGRVRNEQFF TRBJ2-1 . TRBV12-3/TRBV12-4 .
TGCGCCAGCAGCTTGGACCGAAGCTCCTACAATGAGCAGTTCTTC CASSLDRSSYNEQFF TRBJ2-1 few TRBV5-1 .
TGTGCCAGCAGCTTCACGAGGTTAGCGGCGGGCTACACCTTC CASSFTRLAAGYTF TRBJ1-2 many TRBV7-8 .